Each of the 3 T cell receptor beta chains below was sequenced from the same sample in a study of blood T cells in healthy people across ages. It was with a sample-barcoded 5' primer and a J-beta primer mix that a second PCR of roughly 6 to 12 cycles was run. TCRdb reprocessed the 5' RACE reads via MiXCR and lists one record per CDR3 protein. The table lists more than 750,000 distinct CDR3 sequences, 25% to 30% of them singletons, with 10% in the top ten. The same data also contributed to another study, on T cells of mothers and their children.

Source material: blood. Source of these receptors: a woman aged 40 to 50 in good health.

The sample holds a few counts of this clonotype. The chain employs TRBV6-6 and TRBJ1-1; D might be TRBD1 (5 bases). The germline V gene encodes CDR1 MNHNY and CDR2 SVGAGI (reference sequence). The germline V and J ends were trimmed by 3 bases and 8 bases, with 16 bases remaining between them. The length of the CDR3 is 14 residues. The chain's CDR3 is CASSYGALGEEAFF. For the CDR3, the DNA is TGTGCCAGCAGTTATGGGGCTTTAGGGGAAGAAGCTTTCTTT.

The chain recombines TRBV9 with TRBJ2-2; D unresolved. V gave up 0 bases and J gave up 3 bases, with 6 bases separating them. Germline CDR1 and CDR2: SGDLS and YYNGEE. This CDR3 spans 14 amino acids. CDR3 loop: CASSVDRDTGELFF. The CDR3 nucleotides are TGTGCCAGCAGCGTAGACAGAGACACCGGGGAGCTGTTTTTT.

Points on this clonotype: It may be a read error: a sequence one base away is much more abundant. The CDR3 does not close with the conserved phenylalanine or tryptophan, likely indicating a read error. The chain combines TRBV6-2 or TRBV6-3 with TRBJ2-1, with 7 bases that match TRBD2. This CDR3 is 15 amino acids long. Germline V gives CDR1 MNHEY, CDR2 SVGEGT. With V trimmed by 6 bases and J by 7 bases, 12 bases remained unmatched. DNA for the CDR3: TGTGCCAGCAGAGCGGGGTATTTAGTTTGGAATGAGCAGTTCTGC. Translating gives CASRAGYLVWNEQFC.